The clone carrying this T cell receptor beta chain has just one count. The antigen is not known. J gave up 6 bases and V 4 bases, and 6 bases lay outside the gene matches. This CDR3 is 15 amino acids long. Germline lookup yields CDR1 MNHNS and CDR2 SASEGT. These data come from a study of cytomegalovirus exposure and HLA in healthy donors. Across the study: Around 80 million unique TCRs from HLA-typed donors were held in an early data release.

Study-level findings and limits: Several V segments, TRBV6-2 and TRBV6-3 among them, could not be told apart and were dropped. In a later analysis, an Asian-associated ancestry cluster reportedly showed fewer N-insertions than the approximately 640-donor mean.

It was with 60 Vbeta and 13 Jbeta primers that the PCR ran. The assay was immunoSEQ multiplex PCR, and TCRdb's table has in-frame clones only and misses some. The profile covers about 83,000 clones, with 81% appearing a single time and under 2% taken by the ten largest. The chain combines TRBV6-1 with TRBJ2-7, with 13 positions matching TRBD2. Sequenced input: PBMCs. This TCR was sampled from a woman aged 25 to 39 in good health and CMV-seronegative. In DNA form, the CDR3 reads TGTGCCAGCAGTGTACTAGCGGGAGGGCCTCGCGAGCAGTACTTC. It encodes CASSVLAGGPREQYF.